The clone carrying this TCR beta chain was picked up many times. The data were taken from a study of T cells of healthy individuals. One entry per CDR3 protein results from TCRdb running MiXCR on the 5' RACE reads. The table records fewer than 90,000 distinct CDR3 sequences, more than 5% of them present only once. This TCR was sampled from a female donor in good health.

CDR3 amino acids: CSVEDPNTEAFF. Written as DNA, the CDR3 is TGCAGCGTTGAGGACCCGAACACTGAAGCTTTCTTT. V usage is TRBV29-1 and J usage is TRBJ1-1; D unclear. Per germline, CDR1 SQVTM and CDR2 ANQGSEA. This CDR3 contains 12 residues. The V gene lost 3 bases and the J gene lost 1 base, with 6 bases spanning the gap.